This T cell receptor (beta chain) was sequenced during a study of monozygotic twins with inflammatory bowel disease. TCRdb re-analyzed the 5' RACE reads; it lists each CDR3 protein once, without DNA. In all, the sample yields 350,000 to 550,000 distinct CDR3 sequences. As concerns this clonotype: Its antigen is as yet unknown.

Findings and caveats of the study: No one strong IBD-associated signal or clonotype was supported.

From germline, CDR1 is MNHEY and CDR2 SMNVEV (reference sequence). The CDR3 has 15 residues. The sample was blood. This chain connects TRBV27 to TRBJ1-4; TCRdb reports TRBD1, a call that lacks DNA to check it against. This clonotype originated in a human donor with ulcerative colitis or Crohn's disease, or a healthy co-twin of an affected twin (not recorded which). The CDR3 loop reads CASSSQSSAPKKLFF. Full variable domain (rest looked up from reference TRBV27 and TRBJ1-4): EAQVTQNPRYLITVTGKKLTVTCSQNMNHEYMSWYRQDPGLGLRQIYYSMNVEVTDKGDVPEGYKVSRKEKRNFPLILESPSPNQTSLYFCASSSQSSAPKKLFFGSGTQLSVL.